This note documents a single T cell receptor (beta chain) sequence. The antigen remains undetermined. The data are from a study of OX40 agonist ivuxolimab in advanced cancers. At the level of the study: Therapy given before enrollment (anti-PD-1, anti-PD-L1 or anti-CTLA-4) was allowed, and over 35% had some. Whole-study results and caveats: Expansion of clones was among the lowest in partial responders at 0.1-3.0 mg/kg.

The repertoire was sequenced with immunoSEQ multiplex PCR; TCRdb's copy has only in-frame clones and lacks some. The sample gives 28,000 or so clones, roughly 84% of which show up once; 20% to 25% is in the top ten. Germline CDR1 is SEHNR and CDR2 is FQNEAQ (reference sequence). Trimming took 5 bases from V and 3 from J; bases not matched to a gene: 14. The CDR3 totals 17 residues. The chain joins TRBV7-9 to TRBJ2-7; 9 bases are a match to TRBD1. Sequences were derived from CD4+ or CD8+ T cells sorted from blood, sampled in a trial of the OX40 agonist ivuxolimab. The TCR was taken from an adult with an advanced solid tumor such as melanoma, head and neck, liver or kidney cancer. In DNA form, the CDR3 reads TGTGCCAGCAGCCCACACCCCGGACAGGGGTCTTTCTACGAGCAGTACTTC. The encoded protein is CASSPHPGQGSFYEQYF.